Detailed here is one T cell receptor (beta chain). These data belong to a study of blood T cell repertoires in COVID-19. Across the whole study: Sources were T cells, B-cell-depleted T cells, or PBMCs; the material itself was cDNA or gDNA.

CDR1 and CDR2 (germline): MDHEN, SYDVKM. The CDR3 consists of 14 residues. V was pared by 6 bases and J by 2 bases, with 11 bases between. In terms of age and location, participants ranged from roughly 18 to 90 years and lived in approximately 24 US areas. In assigning cohorts, the study relied on participant-reported clinical history. Profiling relied on immunoSEQ multiplex PCR, and the TCRdb table lists in-frame clones only, not all of them. The sample carries around 220,000 clones, approximately 86% recorded once. Sequenced sample: PBMCs or T cells enriched from blood (not recorded which). The chain joins TRBV28 to TRBJ1-5, with TRBD1 as a possible D gene (6 bases). The origin of this receptor is a woman in her 30s with acute COVID-19. CDR3 protein: CASSLQGGNQPQHF. DNA for the CDR3: TGTGCCAGCAGCCTACAGGGTGGCAATCAGCCCCAGCATTTT. Full variable domain (missing parts from reference TRBV28 and TRBJ1-5): DVKVTQSSRYLVKRTGEKVFLECVQDMDHENMFWYRQDPGLGLRLIYFSYDVKMKEKGDIPEGYSVSREKKERFSLILESASTNQTSMYLCASSLQGGNQPQHFGDGTRLSIL.